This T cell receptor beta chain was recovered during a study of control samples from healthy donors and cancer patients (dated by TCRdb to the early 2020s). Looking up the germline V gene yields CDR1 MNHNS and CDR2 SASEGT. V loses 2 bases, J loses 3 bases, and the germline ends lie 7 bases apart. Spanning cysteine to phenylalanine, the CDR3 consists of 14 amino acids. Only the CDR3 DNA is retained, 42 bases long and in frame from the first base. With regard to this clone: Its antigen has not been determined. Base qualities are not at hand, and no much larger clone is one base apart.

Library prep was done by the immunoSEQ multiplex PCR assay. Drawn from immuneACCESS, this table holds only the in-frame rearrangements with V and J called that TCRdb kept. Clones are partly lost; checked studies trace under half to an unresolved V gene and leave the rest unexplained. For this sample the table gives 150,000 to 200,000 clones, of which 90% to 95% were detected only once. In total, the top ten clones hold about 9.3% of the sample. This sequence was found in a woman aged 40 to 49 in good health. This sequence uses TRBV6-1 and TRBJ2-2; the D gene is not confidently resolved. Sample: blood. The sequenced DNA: TGTGCCAGCAGTGAATACCAGGACACCGGGGAGCTGTTTTTT. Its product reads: CASSEYQDTGELFF.